Presented here are 9 T cell receptor beta chains from one specimen sequenced in a study of blood T cell repertoires in COVID-19. Method: immunoSEQ multiplex PCR; TCRdb's copy keeps in-frame clones and lacks some. This sample has 280,000 or so clones, with 89% found just once. The sample was peripheral blood. The receptors were gathered from a woman in her sixties or seventies with acute or convalescent COVID-19.

The chain combines TRBV5-1 with TRBJ2-3; D gene uncertain. Germline assignment: CDR1 SGHRS and CDR2 YFSETQ. This CDR3 contains 13 residues. Trimming removed 4 bases at V and 0 bases at J, with 6 bases between. CDR3 DNA: TGCGCCAGCAGCGTCTCTAGCACAGATACGCAGTATTTT. It specifies CASSVSSTDTQYF.

The CDR3 bases are TGTGCCAGCAGTTACATAGGAGGGGAAGCTTTCTTT. Encoded protein: CASSYIGGEAFF. The V and J genes are TRBV6-2 or TRBV6-3 and TRBJ1-1; no definite D call. The germline V gene has CDR1 MNHEY and CDR2 SVGEGT. Trimming removed 2 bases at V and 8 bases at J, with 9 bases between. The CDR3 runs 12 residues.

The chain uses TRBV11-2 and TRBJ2-7; 13 bases are shared with TRBD2. V was clipped by 1 base and J by 1 base; unmatched bases: 4. Germline V lookup: CDR1 SGHAT, CDR2 FQNNGV. There are 17 residues in the CDR3. In nucleotides, the CDR3 is TGTGCCAGCAGCTTAGGGGGACTAGCGGGGTCTTCCTACGAGCAGTACTTC. Protein product: CASSLGGLAGSSYEQYF.

This clone has just one count. V is TRBV5-1 and J is TRBJ2-1; D uncertain. This CDR3 has 14 residues. The V end lost 4 bases, the J end lost 8 bases, and 16 bases lay between the germline ends. Looked up from germline, CDR1 is SGHRS and CDR2 is YFSETQ. Here the CDR3 DNA reads TGCGCCAGCAGCCCCGTGGGCAAACCGCATGAGCAGTTCTTC. Its protein is CASSPVGKPHEQFF.

The V and J genes are TRBV5-1 and TRBJ2-7; 7 bases are a match to TRBD1. The CDR3 sequence is 15 residues long. With V trimmed by 3 bases and J by 1 base, 7 bases remained unmatched. Per germline, CDR1 SGHRS and CDR2 YFSETQ. CDR3 nucleotide sequence: TGCGCCAGCAGCTCCAGATCAGGGGGTTCCTACGAGCAGTACTTC. Protein: CASSSRSGGSYEQYF.

The chain links TRBV27 to TRBJ1-2; D may be TRBD1 (6 bases). CDR1 and CDR2 from the germline V gene are MNHEY and SMNVEV (reference sequence). V gave up 6 bases and J gave up 2 bases, with 10 bases separating them. There are 13 residues in the CDR3. DNA for the CDR3: TGTGCCAGCAGCCGACAGGAGAACTATGGCTACACCTTC. Translating gives CASSRQENYGYTF.

The chain is built from TRBV6-2 or TRBV6-3 and TRBJ2-7, with 8 bases matching TRBD1. V lost 6 bases, J lost 3 bases, and 10 bases stayed unmatched. From germline, CDR1 is MNHEY and CDR2 SVGEGT. This CDR3 has 15 amino acids. CDR3 in amino acids: CASSLGTGLYYEQYF. CDR3 DNA: TGTGCCAGCAGCCTCGGGACAGGCCTTTACTACGAGCAGTACTTC.

The chain is built from TRBV7-9 and TRBJ1-1; 7 positions match TRBD1. The CDR3 spans 15 residues. Germline V gives CDR1 SEHNR, CDR2 FQNEAQ (reference sequence). Trimming at V came to 5 bases and at J to 2 bases, leaving 8 bases not matched to a gene. DNA for the CDR3: TGTGCCAGCAGCCCAGACAGGGACGCTAACACTGAAGCTTTCTTT. Its protein product is CASSPDRDANTEAFF.

This clone was picked up a small number of times. V is TRBV20-1 and J is TRBJ2-1; a possible D gene is TRBD1 (6 bases). Trimming removed 3 bases from V and 7 bases from J, with 16 bases in between. The length of the CDR3 is 14 residues. Germline CDR1 reads DFQATT; CDR2 reads SNEGSKA (reference sequence). In DNA, the CDR3 is TGCAGTGCTAGTTCCGGACAGCGTCTGAATGAGCAGTTCTTC. It codes for CSASSGQRLNEQFF.